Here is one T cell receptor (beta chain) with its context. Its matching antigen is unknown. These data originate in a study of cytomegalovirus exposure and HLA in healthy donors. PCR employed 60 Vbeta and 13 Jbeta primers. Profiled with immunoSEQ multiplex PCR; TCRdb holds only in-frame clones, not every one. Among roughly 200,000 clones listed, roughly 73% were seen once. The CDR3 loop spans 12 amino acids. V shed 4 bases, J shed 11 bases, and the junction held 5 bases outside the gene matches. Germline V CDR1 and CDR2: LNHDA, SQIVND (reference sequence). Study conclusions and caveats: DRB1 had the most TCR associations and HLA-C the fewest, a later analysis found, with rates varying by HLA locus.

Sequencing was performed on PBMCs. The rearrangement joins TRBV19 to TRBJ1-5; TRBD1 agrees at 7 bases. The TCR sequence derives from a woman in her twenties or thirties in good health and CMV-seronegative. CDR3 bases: TGTGCCAGTAGTACAAGACAGGGATCCCAGCATTTT. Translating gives CASSTRQGSQHF.